The rows below give T cell receptor beta chains drawn from one sample of a study of metastatic and nonmetastatic thyroid tumors. Via MiXCR, TCRdb re-called the PCR reads. The sample records 20,000 to 30,000 clones, approximately 13% being singletons. Sequencing was done on a sample of blood. The receptors were gathered from a female donor with papillary thyroid cancer or a benign thyroid nodule (not recorded which). Some clones in this sample may be carry-over from other donors' samples. CDR3s include the opening cysteine and the closing phenylalanine or tryptophan. D genes are given only for firm matches. A row's size may be missing; if present it is once, few, many or a size class.

TRBD2	many	TRBV6-2/TRBV6-3	TRBJ2-7	CASSPGLAGVGQYF	TGTGCCAGCAGTCCGGGACTAGCGGGAGTAGGGCAGTACTTC
-	many	TRBV19	TRBJ2-3	CASSGTGVLADTQYF	TGTGCCAGTAGTGGAACGGGAGTTTTGGCAGATACGCAGTATTTT
-	many	TRBV2	TRBJ1-3	CASSPPGPSLFSGNTIYF	TGTGCCAGCAGCCCCCCGGGACCTTCTTTGTTCTCTGGAAACACCATATATTTT
TRBD1	many	TRBV20-1	TRBJ1-5	CSARVDRGYDVYF	TGCAGTGCTAGAGTAGACAGGGGCTACGATGTGTATTTT
-	many	TRBV28	TRBJ2-7	CASSSSGLSYEQYF	TGTGCCAGCAGTTCTTCCGGGCTCTCCTACGAGCAGTACTTC
TRBD1	-	TRBV6-1	TRBJ1-2	CASRATGVYGYTF	TGTGCCAGCAGGGCGACAGGGGTATATGGCTACACCTTC
TRBD1	many	TRBV30	TRBJ2-1	CAWRVLGQEYNEQFF	TGTGCCTGGAGAGTATTGGGACAGGAATACAATGAGCAGTTCTTC
-	medium-sized	TRBV24-1	TRBJ2-1	CATSDFSHPVHESKYNEQFF	TGTGCCACCAGTGATTTTTCCCATCCCGTCCACGAATCTAAATACAATGAGCAGTTCTTC
TRBD1	medium-sized	TRBV4-3	TRBJ2-6	CASSQGQGGANVLTF	TGCGCCAGCAGCCAAGGACAGGGTGGGGCCAACGTCCTGACTTTC
TRBD2	many	TRBV4-3	TRBJ2-1	CASRPGLAGGFGYNEQFF	TGCGCCAGCAGGCCGGGACTAGCGGGAGGGTTTGGCTACAATGAGCAGTTCTTC
-	many	TRBV11-1	TRBJ2-3	CASSLDASPRAGGDTQYF	TGTGCCAGCAGCTTAGACGCGAGCCCTAGAGCGGGTGGGGATACGCAGTATTTT
TRBD2	many	TRBV28	TRBJ2-1	CASSKRGGIVVQFF	TGTGCCAGCAGTAAGCGGGGAGGGATAGTCGTGCAGTTCTTC
-	many	TRBV5-1	TRBJ2-5	CASSPPERAGETQYF	TGCGCCAGCAGCCCACCGGAGAGGGCCGGAGAGACCCAGTACTTC
TRBD2	many	TRBV7-2	TRBJ2-5	CASSLNVAGSSQETQYF	TGTGCCAGCAGCTTAAACGTAGCGGGATCCTCCCAAGAGACCCAGTACTTC
-	many	TRBV10-3	TRBJ2-2	CAISESAPSVTGELFF	TGTGCCATCAGTGAATCGGCTCCCTCGGTCACCGGGGAGCTGTTTTTT
-	-	TRBV7-8	TRBJ2-7	CASSPSRGKTYEQYF	TGTGCCAGCAGCCCCAGTAGGGGAAAGACCTACGAGCAGTACTTC
TRBD1	-	TRBV24-1	TRBJ2-7	CATSDWGTGGSYEQYF	TGTGCCACCAGTGATTGGGGGACAGGGGGGTCCTACGAGCAGTACTTC
-	many	TRBV4-1	TRBJ2-2	CASSQEGWWALGGELFF	TGCGCCAGCAGCCAAGAAGGGTGGTGGGCGCTGGGGGGGGAGCTGTTTTTT
-	many	TRBV6-2/TRBV6-3	TRBJ2-3	CASSYSYSTDTQYF	TGTGCCAGCAGTTACTCGTATAGCACAGATACGCAGTATTTT
TRBD1	many	TRBV6-1	TRBJ2-7	CASRLPGQGTYEQYF	TGTGCCAGCAGACTCCCGGGACAGGGAACCTACGAGCAGTACTTC
-	many	TRBV13	TRBJ2-1	CASSLGPGWGNEQFF	TGTGCCAGCAGCTTAGGGCCCGGCTGGGGCAATGAGCAGTTCTTC
-	many	TRBV6-2/TRBV6-3	TRBJ1-1	CASSDRMNTEAFF	TGTGCCAGCAGTGACAGGATGAACACTGAAGCTTTCTTT
TRBD1	many	TRBV7-2	TRBJ2-3	CASSFDRGRADTQYF	TGTGCCAGCAGCTTTGACAGGGGGAGGGCAGATACGCAGTATTTT
-	-	TRBV20-1	TRBJ1-1	CSARRPQNTEAFF	TGCAGTGCTAGGAGGCCCCAGAACACTGAAGCTTTCTTT
TRBD2	-	TRBV7-3	TRBJ2-1	CASSCGTSGYNEQFF	TGTGCCAGTAGCTGTGGGACTAGCGGGTACAATGAGCAGTTCTTC
-	-	TRBV6-6	TRBJ2-1	CASSYVRTGNEQFF	TGCGCCAGCAGTTATGTGCGGACGGGAAATGAGCAGTTCTTC
-	-	TRBV6-5	TRBJ2-7	CASSLVGQAYEQYF	TGTGCCAGCAGTTTGGTCGGCCAAGCCTACGAGCAGTACTTC
-	few	TRBV6-1	TRBJ2-5	CASSEEGVWWETQYF	TGTGCCAGCAGTGAAGAAGGCGTTTGGTGGGAGACCCAGTACTTC
-	many	TRBV9	TRBJ1-3	CASSLGGYSGNTIYF	TGTGCCAGCAGCTTGGGGGGGTATTCAGGAAACACCATATATTTT
TRBD1	many	TRBV18	TRBJ1-4	CASSPGTVDEKLFF	TGTGCCAGCTCACCCGGGACAGTAGATGAAAAACTGTTTTTT
-	many	TRBV11-2	TRBJ1-3	CASSSPPAGQGNTIYF	TGTGCCAGCAGCTCCCCCCCCGCGGGCCAAGGAAACACCATATATTTT
TRBD2	many	TRBV20-1	TRBJ2-3	CNASPMTSASTDTQYF	TGCAATGCCTCCCCTATGACTAGCGCTAGCACAGATACGCAGTATTTT
-	many	TRBV12-3/TRBV12-4	TRBJ2-1	CASSSPGPYNEQFF	TGTGCCAGCAGTTCCCCTGGGCCCTACAATGAGCAGTTCTTC
TRBD2	many	TRBV7-7	TRBJ2-3	CAIHRGGLAGATDTQYF	TGTGCCATCCACCGTGGGGGTCTAGCGGGGGCCACAGATACGCAGTATTTT
-	many	TRBV12-3/TRBV12-4	TRBJ2-7	CASSRTGTPYSYEQYF	TGTGCCAGCAGTCGAACCGGGACACCCTACTCCTACGAGCAGTACTTC
TRBD1	few	TRBV6-1	TRBJ2-6	CASIRTGGDSLANVLTF	TGTGCCAGCATCCGGACAGGGGGCGACTCTTTGGCCAACGTCCTGACTTTC
TRBD2	many	TRBV4-1	TRBJ2-3	CASSPTSGRVKAQYF	TGCGCCAGCAGCCCTACTAGCGGGAGGGTGAAGGCGCAGTATTTT
-	many	TRBV28	TRBJ1-5	CASSFRLRGSYQPQHF	TGTGCCAGCAGTTTCCGGCTGAGAGGGTCGTATCAGCCCCAGCATTTT
TRBD2	many	TRBV19	TRBJ2-7	CASSMVGEGLRDYEQYF	TGTGCCAGTAGTATGGTCGGGGAGGGACTTCGCGACTACGAGCAGTACTTC
TRBD1	many	TRBV24-1	TRBJ2-5	CATSDRIGTGFMAETQYF	TGTGCCACCAGTGATCGAATCGGGACAGGGTTCATGGCAGAGACCCAGTACTTC
TRBD2	many	TRBV6-2/TRBV6-3	TRBJ2-1	CASSYLSGSSYNEQFF	TGTGCCAGCAGTTACTTGAGCGGGAGCTCCTACAATGAGCAGTTCTTC